This entry features one T cell receptor beta chain sequence. As yet, its antigen is unknown. Method: immunoSEQ multiplex PCR; TCRdb's copy keeps in-frame clones and lacks some. Among about 60,000 clones listed, around 86% were seen once. Trimming took off 7 bases at V and 1 base at J, with 13 bases between the two ends. This CDR3 comprises 14 residues. The V gene's germline CDR1 is SNHLY and CDR2 FYNNEI. Time point noted: week 23, last vaccination. With topical imiquimod, each dose of the vaccine consisted of 300 ug of mutant IDH1 20-mer peptide. Each tumor in the donors was a new WHO grade 3 or 4 astrocytoma, IDH1-mutant and ATRX-lost. The record originates from a study of a mutant IDH1 vaccine in newly diagnosed glioma. Overall study: Patients got radiotherapy, temozolomide, or both beforehand, and most got both. Study-level findings and limits: A vaccine-induced immune response developed in roughly 93% of the patients.

The rearrangement links TRBV2 to TRBJ1-1; the D gene is possibly TRBD1 (6 bases). The clonotype comes from a man aged 40-55 years with glioma. Sample: PBMCs, taken from a glioma patient whose treatment included an IDH1 peptide vaccine. The DNA of the CDR3 is TGTGCCAGCATCCCGGGCAGGGGGAACACTGAAGCTTTCTTT. It encodes CASIPGRGNTEAFF.